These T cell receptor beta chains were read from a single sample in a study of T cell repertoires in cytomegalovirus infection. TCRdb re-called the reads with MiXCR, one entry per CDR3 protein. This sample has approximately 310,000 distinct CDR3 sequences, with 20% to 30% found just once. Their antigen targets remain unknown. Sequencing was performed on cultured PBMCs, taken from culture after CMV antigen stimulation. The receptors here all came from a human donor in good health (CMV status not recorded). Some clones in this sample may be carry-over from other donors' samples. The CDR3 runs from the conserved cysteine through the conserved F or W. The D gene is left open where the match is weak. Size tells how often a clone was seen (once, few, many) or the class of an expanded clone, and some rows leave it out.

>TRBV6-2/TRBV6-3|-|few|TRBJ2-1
CAIRDPTNEQFF
TGTGCCATCCGGGACCCTACCAATGAGCAGTTCTTC
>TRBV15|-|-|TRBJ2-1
CATPDRLGVNNEQFF
TGTGCCACCCCCGATAGGTTGGGGGTCAACAATGAGCAGTTCTTC
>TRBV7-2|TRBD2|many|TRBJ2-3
CASSLAFAGGPQDTQYF
TGTGCCAGCAGCTTAGCCTTTGCGGGAGGGCCTCAAGATACGCAGTATTTT
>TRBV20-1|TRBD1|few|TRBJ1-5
CSAGRTGWGHQPQHF
TGCAGTGCTGGACGGACAGGGTGGGGGCATCAGCCCCAGCATTTT
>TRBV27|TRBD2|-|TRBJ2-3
CASSTIEARALAGGDTQYF
TGTGCCAGCAGTACAATCGAGGCAAGGGCTCTAGCGGGCGGAGATACGCAGTATTTT
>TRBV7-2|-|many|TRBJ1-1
CASSFSVTEAFF
TGTGCCAGCAGCTTCTCAGTGACTGAAGCTTTCTTT
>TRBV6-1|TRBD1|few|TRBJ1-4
CASRGVPGQGNEKLFF
TGTGCCAGCAGAGGTGTACCGGGACAGGGTAATGAAAAACTGTTTTTT
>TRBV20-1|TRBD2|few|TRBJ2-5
CSAPWYIAGGETQYF
TGCAGTGCTCCATGGTATATAGCGGGAGGAGAGACCCAGTACTTC
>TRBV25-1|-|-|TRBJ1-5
CASSDGGNRPQHF
TGTGCCAGCAGTGATGGGGGAAACCGGCCCCAGCATTTT
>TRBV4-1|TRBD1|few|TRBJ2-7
CASSQDPGRGFMGEQYF
TGCGCCAGCAGCCAAGACCCTGGCAGGGGGTTTATGGGCGAGCAGTACTTC
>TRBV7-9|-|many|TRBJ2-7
CASSLDYRQQYF
TGTGCCAGCAGCTTAGATTACCGACAGCAGTACTTC
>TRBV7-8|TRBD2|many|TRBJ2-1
CASSLANGLEAFF
TGTGCCAGCAGCTTAGCGAATGGACTAGAGGCGTTCTTC
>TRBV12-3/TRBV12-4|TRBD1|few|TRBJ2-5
CASSSLGTAFQETQYF
TGTGCCAGCAGTAGTCTCGGGACAGCATTCCAAGAGACCCAGTACTTC
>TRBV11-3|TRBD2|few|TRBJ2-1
CASSLGWGGNEQFF
TGTGCCAGCAGCTTAGGATGGGGGGGCAATGAGCAGTTCTTC
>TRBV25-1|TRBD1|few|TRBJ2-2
CASSGIQGFIRPGELFF
TGTGCCAGCAGTGGGATACAGGGGTTTATCCGACCCGGGGAGCTGTTTTTT
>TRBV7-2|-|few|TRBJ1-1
CASSLDVGEAFF
TGTGCCAGCAGCTTAGATGTCGGTGAAGCTTTCTTT
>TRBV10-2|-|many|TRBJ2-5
CASSETWRTQETQYF
TGCGCCAGCAGTGAGACGTGGAGGACCCAAGAGACCCAGTACTTC
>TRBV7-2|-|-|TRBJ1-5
CASSLTVGGGQPQHF
TGTGCCAGCAGCTTAACTGTGGGTGGCGGTCAGCCCCAGCATTTT